These 10 T cell receptor beta chains originate from one sample sequenced in a study of blood T cell repertoires in COVID-19. Assay used: immunoSEQ multiplex PCR; TCRdb lists only in-frame clones, some missing. The sample carries 50,000 to 70,000 clones, roughly 76% recorded once. Sequencing was carried out using peripheral blood. The receptors originated from a man aged 50 to 60 with active or convalescent COVID-19.

This clone was seen a handful of times. V usage is TRBV14 and J usage is TRBJ2-2; tentative D call: TRBD2 (5 bases). Trimming stripped 2 bases from V and 3 bases from J, with 10 bases between. This CDR3 is 15 amino acids long. Germline V gives CDR1 SGHDN, CDR2 FVKESK. The CDR3, as DNA: TGTGCCAGCAGCCAATCAACGGGGTACACCGGGGAGCTGTTTTTT. Encoded protein: CASSQSTGYTGELFF.

The chain carries TRBV7-9 and TRBJ1-6; 9 bases map to TRBD1. Germline CDR1 SEHNR, CDR2 FQNEAQ (reference sequence). Losses at the gene ends were 10 bases for V and 4 bases for J; bases not matched to a gene: 11. CDR3 size: 16 residues. The chain's CDR3 is CATEPGTGNYNSPLHF. CDR3 coding DNA: TGTGCCACCGAGCCCGGGACAGGGAATTATAATTCACCCCTCCACTTT.

The chain has TRBV3-1 (or the pseudogene TRBV3-2) and TRBJ1-5; D might be TRBD1 (6 bases). The germline CDR1 and CDR2 sequences are LGHDT and YNNKEL (reference sequence). The CDR3 sequence is 15 residues long. V lost 0 bases and J 6 bases, leaving 12 bases between the germline ends. The CDR3 loop is CASSQDSSGAQPQHF. In nucleotides, the CDR3 is TGTGCCAGCAGCCAAGATTCTTCAGGGGCTCAGCCCCAGCATTTT.

The V gene is TRBV19, the J gene TRBJ1-2; a weak D match, TRBD1 (5 bases). This CDR3 contains 13 residues. V lost 1 base, J lost 13 bases, and 16 bases lay in between. Per germline, CDR1 LNHDA and CDR2 SQIVND (reference sequence). The CDR3 here is CASSIGPGLVGTF. The CDR3 nucleotides are TGTGCCAGTAGTATAGGGCCAGGGTTGGTCGGCACCTTC.

V gene TRBV4-2 combines with J gene TRBJ2-3; 7 positions agree with TRBD2. Losses at the gene ends were 2 bases for V and 2 bases for J; bases not matched to a gene: 7. The CDR3 consists of 16 residues. Germline V gives CDR1 LGHNA, CDR2 YNFKEQ. DNA for the CDR3: TGTGCCAGCAGCCAATCCCCGGGGGGTGTCACAGATACGCAGTATTTT. Residues: CASSQSPGGVTDTQYF.

This clone was seen repeatedly, ten times or more. V and J are TRBV2 and TRBJ2-7, with 7 bases lining up with TRBD2. Trimming took 1 base from V and 3 from J; bases not matched to a gene: 6. CDR3 size: 15 residues. Germline V lookup: CDR1 SNHLY, CDR2 FYNNEI. The DNA of the CDR3 is TGTGCCAGCAGTGAAGGTGGCGGGGAGGGCTACGAGCAGTACTTC. Amino acids: CASSEGGGEGYEQYF. The whole variable domain, remainder taken from reference TRBV2 and TRBJ2-7, is EPEVTQTPSHQVTQMGQEVILRCVPISNHLYFYWYRQILGQKVEFLVSFYNNEISEKSEIFDDQFSVERPDGSNFTLKIRSTKLEDSAMYFCASSEGGGEGYEQYFGPGTRLTVT.

The V call is TRBV19, the J call TRBJ1-1; TRBD1 is a possible D gene (6 bases). The CDR3 is made up of 15 amino acids. Between the trimmed V and J ends, which lost 8 bases and 0 bases, there was a span of 16 bases. Germline V gene sequence: CDR1 LNHDA, CDR2 SQIVND (reference sequence). The CDR3 loop is CASCLGGAVNTEAFF. The CDR3 region has the DNA TGTGCCAGTTGCTTGGGGGGGGCCGTGAACACTGAAGCTTTCTTT.

J is TRBJ2-1 and V is TRBV18; D is ambiguous. Germline V gene data show CDR1 as KGHSH and CDR2 as LQKENI. The CDR3 sequence is 12 residues long. With 2 bases removed from V and 7 bases from J, the gap between germline ends came to 6 bases. CDR3 sequence: CASSPRENEQFF. The CDR3 DNA is TGTGCCAGCTCACCAAGAGAGAATGAGCAGTTCTTC.

The V gene is TRBV3-1 (or the pseudogene TRBV3-2), the J gene TRBJ2-1; 8 bases are shared with TRBD1. Germline trimming cut 4 bases from V and 7 bases from J; bases unmatched to any gene: 6. The CDR3 totals 14 residues. Germline V CDR1 and CDR2: LGHDT, YNNKEL (reference sequence). The CDR3 bases are TGTGCCAGCAGCCCGGACAGGGTGCGGAATGAGCAGTTCTTC. It specifies CASSPDRVRNEQFF.

The gene calls are TRBV23-1 and TRBJ1-1; 9 nucleotides match TRBD1. TRBV23-1 has ORF status, its function being uncertain. The CDR3 covers 16 residues. The ends lost 6 bases at V and 4 bases at J; junction bases unmatched: 12. Here the CDR3 DNA reads TGCGCCAGCAGACAAATTCCGTGGGACAGGGCCACTGAAGCTTTCTTT. It codes for CASRQIPWDRATEAFF.